These 11 T cell receptor beta chains share one sample of origin, sequenced in a study of T cell responses to AZD1222 COVID-19 vaccine (dated by TCRdb to the early 2020s). Sample time point, as interpreted from the label and publication: baseline before first vaccination. Library preparation used the immunoSEQ multiplex PCR assay. Here the immuneACCESS table is served through TCRdb, limited to in-frame sequences with V and J called. Missing clones are a known gap in these copies; in checked studies unresolved V genes cover under half, and the rest lacks a known reason. The sample table contains approximately 120,000 clones; only one count was recorded for about 89% of them. The top ten hold more than 4% of the sample. Sequences were derived from peripheral blood, sampled on day 0 of AZD1222 vaccination. All receptors come from an adult in good health.

V is TRBV9 and J is TRBJ1-5; D unresolved. The CDR3 is 11 residues long. The germline gives CDR1 SGDLS, CDR2 YYNGEE. Trimming stripped 4 bases from V and 6 bases from J, with 5 bases between. The CDR3 sequence: CASSFGQPQHF. The DNA for the CDR3 is TGTGCCAGCAGCTTCGGTCAGCCCCAGCATTTT.

The J gene is TRBJ2-1, the V gene TRBV6-4; 10 bases are shared with TRBD2. Germline CDR1 and CDR2: MRHNA and SNTAGT. V was pared by 2 bases and J by 10 bases, with 5 bases of the junction left unmatched. The CDR3 has 14 amino acids. The CDR3 spells CASSDKAGGFEQFF. CDR3 DNA: TGTGCCAGCAGTGACAAAGCGGGGGGGTTCGAGCAGTTCTTC.

This clone was picked up a small number of times. V and J are TRBV9 and TRBJ1-6; 9 bases map to TRBD1. After removal of 3 bases from V and 10 bases from J, the junction contained 8 bases not matched to a gene. This CDR3 is 15 amino acids long. CDR1 is SGDLS, CDR2 YYNGEE, per germline. Here the CDR3 DNA reads TGTGCCAGCAGCGCTCGGGACAGGGCGAGGTCACCCCTCCACTTT. Amino acid sequence: CASSARDRARSPLHF.

The chain employs TRBV28 and TRBJ1-5, with D unresolved. CDR1 and CDR2 (germline): MDHEN, SYDVKM. The ends were cut back, 7 bases at V and 6 bases at J, with 10 bases in the middle. The CDR3 is 12 amino acids. The CDR3 nucleotides read TGTGCCAGCACGAGATGGGGTCAGCCCCAGCATTTT. Residues: CASTRWGQPQHF.

The chain links TRBV6-5 to TRBJ1-1; D remains unclear. The V gene's germline CDR1 is MNHEY and CDR2 SVGAGI. The CDR3 contains 14 residues. V was cut by 0 bases and J by 1 base, with 6 bases left in between. The CDR3, as DNA: TGTGCCAGCAGTTACTCTCAACAGAACACTGAAGCTTTCTTT. This codes for CASSYSQQNTEAFF.

The genes are TRBV11-3 and TRBJ2-1; D assignment may be TRBD1 or TRBD2 (6 bases each). V was clipped by 1 base and J by 6 bases, with 13 bases between them. The germline V gene encodes CDR1 SGHNT and CDR2 YENEEA. The length of the CDR3 is 15 residues. The CDR3 DNA reads as TGTGCCAGCAGCTTAGGGGGGGCCCTAGGCAATGAGCAGTTCTTC. Translating gives CASSLGGALGNEQFF. The variable domain in full, with the rest retrieved from reference TRBV11-3 and TRBJ2-1, is EAGVVQSPRYKIIEKKQPVAFWCNPISGHNTLYWYLQNLGQGPELLIRYENEEAVDDSQLPKDRFSAERLKGVDSTLKIQPAELGDSAVYLCASSLGGALGNEQFFGPGTRLTVL.

The chain has TRBV7-2 and TRBJ2-3; D may match TRBD1 or TRBD2 (5 bases each). Germline loops: CDR1 SGHTA, CDR2 FQGNSA. The CDR3 extends over 13 amino acids. Trimming took off 5 bases at V and 6 bases at J, with 12 bases between the two ends. Here the CDR3 reads CASSGGWGDTQYF. The CDR3 DNA reads as TGTGCCAGCAGCGGAGGATGGGGGGATACGCAGTATTTT.

The J gene is TRBJ1-3, the V gene TRBV7-3; D might be TRBD1 (5 bases). With 4 bases removed from V and 4 bases from J, the gap between germline ends came to 8 bases. CDR3 length: 13 residues. Germline V gene sequence: CDR1 SGHTA, CDR2 FQGTGA. The CDR3 spells CASSSGPGNTIYF. The CDR3, as DNA: TGTGCCAGCAGCTCGGGACCGGGAAACACCATATATTTT.

CDR3 bases: TGTGCCAGCAGTTCCATCATCCCTGAAGCTTTCTTT. Its protein is CASSSIIPEAFF. This rearrangement joins TRBV28 to TRBJ1-1; D is unclear. The CDR3 is made up of 12 amino acids. The V end was cut by 4 bases, the J end by 6 bases, with 9 bases between. Per the germline V gene, CDR1 is MDHEN and CDR2 is SYDVKM.

The chain employs TRBV5-1 and TRBJ1-1, with 8 nucleotides matching TRBD1. Germline lookup yields CDR1 SGHRS and CDR2 YFSETQ. This CDR3 contains 12 residues. The V gene end was trimmed by 3 bases and the J gene end by 10 bases; junction bases not matched to a gene: 5. The CDR3 is CASSSGQGGAFF. The DNA of the CDR3 is TGCGCCAGCAGCTCCGGACAGGGAGGAGCTTTCTTT.

The chain is built from TRBV11-2 and TRBJ1-1, with D tentatively TRBD1 (6 bases). The CDR3 is 15 amino acids. CDR1 and CDR2 (germline): SGHAT, FQNNGV. Deletions cut 2 bases from V and 9 bases from J, with 19 bases between. The CDR3 DNA is TGTGCCAGCAGCTTATTACCATCGGGAGGGGGAAAAGCTTTCTTT. Protein product: CASSLLPSGGGKAFF. The complete variable domain, with remaining parts taken from reference TRBV11-2 and TRBJ1-1, reads EAGVAQSPRYKIIEKRQSVAFWCNPISGHATLYWYQQILGQGPKLLIQFQNNGVVDDSQLPKDRFSAERLKGVDSTLKIQPAKLEDSAVYLCASSLLPSGGGKAFFGQGTRLTVV.